This is a list of T cell receptor beta chains from one sample in a study of CD8 T cells in Susac syndrome. TCRdb reanalysed the immunoSEQ multiplex PCR reads using MiXCR and keeps one entry per CDR3 protein. The data hold a few hundred thousand distinct CDR3 sequences, with roughly 93% observed a single time. Material: CD4+ T cells from PBMCs. The receptors were gathered from a human donor with multiple sclerosis. Both conserved end residues are part of each CDR3. D genes are given only for firm matches. Rows may omit the clone size; those that give it use once, few, many or a size class.

clone_size d_call j_call v_call cdr3_nt cdr3_aa
- - TRBJ2-6 TRBV27 TGTGCCAGCAGTTACAGGGTCAGACCTGGGGCCAACGTCCTGACTTTC CASSYRVRPGANVLTF
- - TRBJ1-4 TRBV19 TGTGCCAGTAGTTCGGACGGAAGACCTAATGAAAAACTGTTTTTT CASSSDGRPNEKLFF
- TRBD2 TRBJ2-5 TRBV15 TGTGCCACCAGGCCTAGCGGGAAAGAGACCCAGTACTTC CATRPSGKETQYF
- TRBD2 TRBJ2-1 TRBV20-1 TGCAGTGCTATAACTAGCGGGGGGTACAATGAGCAGTTCTTC CSAITSGGYNEQFF
- - TRBJ1-1 TRBV12-3/TRBV12-4 TGTGCCAGCAATGCCGGGCGAGGCACTGAAGCTTTCTTT CASNAGRGTEAFF
- - TRBJ1-5 TRBV20-1 TGCAGCGCGCCCCATCCGCGCCCAGCGGGGGTGGCTCAGCCCCAGCATTTT CSAPHPRPAGVAQPQHF
- - TRBJ2-5 TRBV29-1 TGCAGCGTTGTTGGAGAAGGGGGAGAGACCCAGTACTTC CSVVGEGGETQYF
once - TRBJ2-6 TRBV12-3/TRBV12-4 TGTGCCAGCAGGCCCCGCTCGCGGGGTTTAATGTCTGGGGCCAACGTCCTGACTTTC CASRPRSRGLMSGANVLTF
- - TRBJ2-5 TRBV7-6 TGTGCCAGCAGCCGGTACAACTTAGTTGAAGAGACCCAGTACTTC CASSRYNLVEETQYF
- - TRBJ2-1 TRBV29-1 TGCAGCGGGTCCCCGGAGGTCAATGAGCAGTTCTTC CSGSPEVNEQFF
- TRBD2 TRBJ2-1 TRBV9 TGTGCCAGCAGCGTAGCGCGGGAGGGATACAATGAGCAGTTCTTC CASSVAREGYNEQFF
once TRBD1 TRBJ1-2 TRBV5-1 TGCGCCAGCCGGACAGGGATAGTGGCCTATGGCTACACCTTC CASRTGIVAYGYTF
once - TRBJ2-5 TRBV19 TGTGCCAGTAGTACCCTAGGGGCGGAGACCCAGTACTTC CASSTLGAETQYF
- - TRBJ1-1 TRBV11-2 TGTGCCTCTGGGAGAAACACTGAAGCTTTCTTT CASGRNTEAFF
- TRBD2 TRBJ2-3 TRBV19 TGTGCCAGTAGTGACGCGGGAGAGGCAGATACGCAGTATTTT CASSDAGEADTQYF
once - TRBJ2-5 TRBV5-1 TGCGCCAGCAGCTTAGGTTCGACACAGAATGCCCAAGAGACCCAGTACTTC CASSLGSTQNAQETQYF
- TRBD1 TRBJ1-5 TRBV7-9 TGTGCCAGCGATACTTCAGGGGGTAGCAATCAGCCCCAGCATTTT CASDTSGGSNQPQHF
- TRBD2 TRBJ2-1 TRBV20-1 TGCAGTGCTTGGGGCCGACTAGCGGGAGGGCGCAATGAGCAGTTCTTC CSAWGRLAGGRNEQFF
- - TRBJ1-5 TRBV30 TGTGCCTGGAGTGCGAGTAGCAATCAGCCCCAGCATTTT CAWSASSNQPQHF
- - TRBJ1-4 TRBV5-6 TGTGCCAGCAGCTTGACAGAGGCAGGGAAGGAAAAACTGTTTTTT CASSLTEAGKEKLFF
- TRBD1 TRBJ2-5 TRBV3-1 TGTGCCAGCAGCCTCGGGACAGGGGGCCCCCAAGAGACCCAGTACTTC CASSLGTGGPQETQYF
- TRBD1 TRBJ1-6 TRBV3-1 TGTGCCAGCAGCCAAGGGGGGACAGGCAATAATTCACCCCTCCACTTT CASSQGGTGNNSPLHF
once - TRBJ2-2 TRBV2 TGTGCCAGCAGTGCCGTCAGGGGCACCGGGGAGCTGTTTTTT CASSAVRGTGELFF
- - TRBJ2-6 TRBV28 TGTGCCAGCAGTTTGGTCTCTGGGGCCAACGTCCTGACTTTC CASSLVSGANVLTF
- - TRBJ2-3 TRBV3-1 TGTGCCAGCAGCCACTACCGGGACGACCCCGATACGCAGTATTTT CASSHYRDDPDTQYF
- - TRBJ2-7 TRBV3-1 TGTGCCAGCAGCCAAGTAGTGACAGCGTACGAGCAGTACTTC CASSQVVTAYEQYF
- TRBD1 TRBJ1-4 TRBV5-4 TGTGCCAGCAGCTCAAGCCCCGGGACAGGGACTGAAAAACTGTTTTTT CASSSSPGTGTEKLFF
- - TRBJ2-4 TRBV30 TGTGCCTGGAGTAGGGGTCCCCTGGCCTTAATAGCCAAAAACATTCAGTACTTC CAWSRGPLALIAKNIQYF
- - TRBJ1-1 TRBV28 TGTGCCAGCATCTTCGGACCGCTCCTCACTGAAGCTTTCTTT CASIFGPLLTEAFF
few TRBD1 TRBJ2-1 TRBV12-3/TRBV12-4 TGTGCCAGTTCTAACCGGGACAGGGGGCGAAATGAGCAGTTCTTC CASSNRDRGRNEQFF
- - TRBJ2-3 TRBV29-1 TGCAGCGCGCGACAGGGAGGGTCACACACAGATACGCAGTATTTT CSARQGGSHTDTQYF
once TRBD1 TRBJ2-1 TRBV24-1 TGTGCCACCAGTGATTCGCTACAGGGGACCGATGAGCAGTTCTTC CATSDSLQGTDEQFF
- TRBD1 TRBJ1-5 TRBV10-3 TGTGCCATCAGTGAGGGGACAGGGGGCAAGGATCAGCCCCAGCATTTT CAISEGTGGKDQPQHF
- TRBD2 TRBJ2-1 TRBV29-1 TGCAGCGCGGGACTAGCGGGACGCAATGAGCAGTTCTTC CSAGLAGRNEQFF
- - TRBJ2-3 TRBV3-1 TGTGCCAGCAGCCAACTAGCGACTACGCAGTATTTT CASSQLATTQYF
few - TRBJ1-5 TRBV29-1 TGCAGCGTTGGAGGCGATCAGCCCCAGCATTTT CSVGGDQPQHF
- - TRBJ2-5 TRBV27 TGTGCCAGCAGCCGGATCCGGGGGGCGTCGGTGGAGACCCAGTACTTC CASSRIRGASVETQYF
- TRBD1 TRBJ2-2 TRBV30 TGTGCCTGGGGACAGGACGCGAACACCGGGGAGCTGTTTTTT CAWGQDANTGELFF
- TRBD1 TRBJ2-7 TRBV20-1 TGCAGTGCCCCTGATCCCCCGGGACAGGGGATCTACGAGCAGTACTTC CSAPDPPGQGIYEQYF
- - TRBJ2-2 TRBV6-5 TGTGCCAGCAGGTGGGACGGCGGGGAGCTGTTTTTT CASRWDGGELFF
- - TRBJ1-2 TRBV6-6 TGTGCCAGCAGTTACCACAGGGACGGCTACACCTTC CASSYHRDGYTF
- - TRBJ1-1 TRBV3-1 TGTGCCAGCAGCCCCCCCGATTGGGGCGGAGGGGCTGAAGCTTTCTTT CASSPPDWGGGAEAFF
- TRBD2 TRBJ2-1 TRBV12-3/TRBV12-4 TGTGCCAGCAGTCCGACTAGCGGGAGTTTCAATGAGCAGTTCTTC CASSPTSGSFNEQFF
- TRBD2 TRBJ2-3 TRBV24-1 TGTGCCACCAGTGATCACAGCGGGAGGGAACTCACAGATACGCAGTATTTT CATSDHSGRELTDTQYF
- - TRBJ2-3 TRBV4-1 TGCGCCAGCAGCCAAGAATTCGGACTAATCGGGCCAGATACGCAGTATTTT CASSQEFGLIGPDTQYF
- TRBD1 TRBJ1-3 TRBV19 TGTGCCAGTAGTCTGCAGGGGGAGGCTGGAAACACCATATATTTT CASSLQGEAGNTIYF
- TRBD2 TRBJ2-3 TRBV20-1 TGCAGTGCTGGAGGAGGGCTAGCGGGGACAGATACGCAGTATTTT CSAGGGLAGTDTQYF
once TRBD2 TRBJ2-1 TRBV4-1 TGCGCCAGCAGCCAAGATAGTGGGCTAGCGGGGGGCGGCACCTACAATGAGCAGTTCTTC CASSQDSGLAGGGTYNEQFF
- TRBD1 TRBJ1-1 TRBV7-2 TGTGCCAGCAGCTTAGTTGGGACAGGGGACACTGAAGCTTTCTTT CASSLVGTGDTEAFF
- - TRBJ1-3 TRBV29-1 TGCAGCGTCCAAGGGTCCTTCTCTGGAAACACCATATATTTT CSVQGSFSGNTIYF
- - TRBJ2-1 TRBV15 TGTGCCACCAGCATCCCTCGGGCTAGGGCCGTTTCCCACAATGAGCAGTTCTTC CATSIPRARAVSHNEQFF
- - TRBJ1-1 TRBV20-1 TGCAGTGCTAGAGGGGAGGGACTGAACACTGAAGCTTTCTTT CSARGEGLNTEAFF
- - TRBJ1-6 TRBV5-1 TGCGCCAGCAGCTTGGGGACAGCGCGTGGGTCTTCGGAGTCCCTCCACTTT CASSLGTARGSSESLHF
once TRBD2 TRBJ2-1 TRBV7-9 TGTGCCAGCAGCTTAGAGTGGGGAGGGGCCGAGCAGTTCTTC CASSLEWGGAEQFF
- TRBD1 TRBJ2-5 TRBV5-4 TGTGCCAGCAGCCTCCCCAGACAGGGGGTAGTGGAGACCCAGTACTTC CASSLPRQGVVETQYF
- - TRBJ2-6 TRBV9 TGTGCCAGCAGCCCCCGGGACCCACTCCTCAACCTGGGGGCCAACGTCCTGACTTTC CASSPRDPLLNLGANVLTF
- - TRBJ1-6 TRBV12-3/TRBV12-4 TGTGCCAGCAGTCCCGGGACACCTTATAATTCACCCCTCCACTTT CASSPGTPYNSPLHF